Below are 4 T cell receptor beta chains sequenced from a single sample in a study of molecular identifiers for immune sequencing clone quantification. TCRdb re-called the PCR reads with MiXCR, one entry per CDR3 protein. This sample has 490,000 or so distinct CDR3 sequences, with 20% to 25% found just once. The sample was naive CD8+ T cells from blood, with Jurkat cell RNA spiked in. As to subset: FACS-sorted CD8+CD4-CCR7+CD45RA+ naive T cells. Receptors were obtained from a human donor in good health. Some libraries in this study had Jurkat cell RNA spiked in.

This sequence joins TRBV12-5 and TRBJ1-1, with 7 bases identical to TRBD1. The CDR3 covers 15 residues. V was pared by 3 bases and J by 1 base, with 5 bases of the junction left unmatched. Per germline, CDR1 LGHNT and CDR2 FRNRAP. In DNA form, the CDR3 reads TGTGCTAGTGGTTTATGGGACAGCGCGAACACTGAAGCTTTCTTT. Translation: CASGLWDSANTEAFF.

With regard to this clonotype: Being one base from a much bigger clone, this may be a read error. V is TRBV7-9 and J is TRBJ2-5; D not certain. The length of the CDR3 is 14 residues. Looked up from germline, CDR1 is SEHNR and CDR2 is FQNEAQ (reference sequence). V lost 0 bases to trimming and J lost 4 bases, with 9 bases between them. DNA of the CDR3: TGTGCCAGCAGCTTAGCAGCAGACCGAGAGACCCAGTACTTC. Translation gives CASSLAADRETQYF.

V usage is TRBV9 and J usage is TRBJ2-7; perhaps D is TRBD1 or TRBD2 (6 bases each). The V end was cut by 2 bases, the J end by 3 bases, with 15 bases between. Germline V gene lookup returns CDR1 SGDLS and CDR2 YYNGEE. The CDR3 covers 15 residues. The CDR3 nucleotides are TGTGCCAGCAGCGTGGGGGCGGGGAAGAACTACGAGCAGTACTTC. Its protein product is CASSVGAGKNYEQYF. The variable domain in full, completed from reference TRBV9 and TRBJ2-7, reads DSGVTQTPKHLITATGQRVTLRCSPRSGDLSVYWYQQSLDQGLQFLIQYYNGEERAKGNILERFSAQQFPDLHSELNLSSLELGDSALYFCASSVGAGKNYEQYFGPGTRLTVT.

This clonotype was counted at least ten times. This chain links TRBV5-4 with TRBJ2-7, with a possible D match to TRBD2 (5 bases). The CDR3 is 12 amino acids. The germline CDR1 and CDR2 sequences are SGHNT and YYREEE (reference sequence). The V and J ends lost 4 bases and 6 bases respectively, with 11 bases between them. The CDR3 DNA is TGTGCCAGCAGCCCTTCAGGAGGCGAGCAGTACTTC. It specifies CASSPSGGEQYF.